A single sample gave rise to the 28 T cell receptor beta chains below, sequenced in a study of cytomegalovirus exposure and HLA in healthy donors. Clones were read by immunoSEQ multiplex PCR, and TCRdb kept only the in-frame ones, dropping some. The sample includes about 120,000 clones, 88% of them seen just once. The sequenced sample was PBMCs. The source of these receptors is a woman aged 18-30 years in good health and CMV-seropositive.

The chain links TRBV6-5 to TRBJ1-6; D remains unclear. This CDR3 has 15 amino acids. Per the germline V gene, CDR1 is MNHEY and CDR2 is SVGAGI. The germline V and J ends were trimmed by 6 bases and 5 bases, with 14 bases remaining between them. As DNA, the CDR3 is TGTGCCAGCAGGCAGAGCGTCAGTCATAATTCACCCCTCCACTTT. Its translation: CASRQSVSHNSPLHF.

The chain employs TRBV7-3 and TRBJ2-5; 7 nucleotides agree with TRBD1. V shed 5 bases and J 5 bases; nucleotides not matched to a gene: 5. This CDR3 has 13 amino acids. Germline loops: CDR1 SGHTA, CDR2 FQGTGA. DNA for the CDR3: TGTGCCAGCAGCCCCTCGGACAGGGAGACCCAGTACTTC. It is translated as CASSPSDRETQYF.

The V gene is TRBV2, the J gene TRBJ1-2, with D hard to call. CDR1 SNHLY and CDR2 FYNNEI come from the germline V gene. The CDR3 length is 11 residues. V gave up 7 bases and J gave up 11 bases, with 14 bases separating them. CDR3 nucleotides: TGTGCCAGCACGTCGGGTGTAAGTTACACCTTC. It encodes CASTSGVSYTF.

J is TRBJ2-6 and V is TRBV5-1; possibly TRBD2 for D (5 bases). In germline, CDR1 is SGHRS, CDR2 YFSETQ. CDR3 size: 15 residues. Trimming removed 3 bases at V and 2 bases at J, with 9 bases between. The CDR3 DNA follows: TGCGCCAGCAGCTACGGGATGACTGGGGCCAACGTCCTGACTTTC. Translated, it gives CASSYGMTGANVLTF.

The chain employs TRBV5-4 and TRBJ1-2; D gene uncertain. The CDR3 is made up of 14 amino acids. The V gene's germline CDR1 is SGHNT and CDR2 YYREEE (reference sequence). Trimming removed 4 bases at V and 3 bases at J, with 13 bases between. The CDR3 DNA is TGTGCCAGCAGCCAACGGGTCACCGACTATGGCTACACCTTC. This codes for CASSQRVTDYGYTF.

The V call is TRBV27, the J call TRBJ2-3; the match to TRBD2 covers 15 bases. CDR1 and CDR2 from the germline V gene are MNHEY and SMNVEV (reference sequence). This CDR3 contains 17 residues. V was pared by 7 bases and J by 8 bases, with 13 bases of the junction left unmatched. CDR3 sequence: CASTPAGLAGGSGTQYF. In nucleotides, the CDR3 is TGTGCCAGCACCCCCGCCGGACTAGCGGGGGGGAGCGGTACGCAGTATTTT.

The chain has TRBV7-9 and TRBJ1-5, with TRBD1 identical over 12 bases. V was pared by 5 bases and J by 7 bases, with 9 bases of the junction left unmatched. The CDR3 has 16 amino acids. CDR1 is SEHNR and CDR2 is FQNEAQ in the germline V gene (reference sequence). The CDR3 sequence: CASSPGTGGIGQPQHF. DNA of the CDR3: TGTGCCAGCAGCCCAGGGACAGGGGGCATTGGACAGCCCCAGCATTTT.

The CDR3 nucleotides are TGTGCCAGCAGCTTGGCCGGCAGGCTATACGAGCAGTACTTC. It is translated as CASSLAGRLYEQYF. This rearrangement joins TRBV5-8 to TRBJ2-7; D unresolved. V was cut by 0 bases and J by 4 bases, with 11 bases left in between. CDR3 length equals 14 residues. Germline values: CDR1 SGHTS, CDR2 YDEGEE. Drawing the rest from reference TRBV5-8 and TRBJ2-7, the complete variable domain is EAGVTQSPTHLIKTRGQQATLRCSPISGHTSVYWYQQALGLGLQFLLWYDEGEERNRGNFPPRFSGRQFPNYSSELNVNALELEDSALYLCASSLAGRLYEQYFGPGTRLTVT.

V and J are TRBV7-9 and TRBJ2-1; 10 bases map to TRBD2. V lost 5 bases, J lost 10 bases, and 8 bases stayed unmatched. This CDR3 contains 14 residues. The germline V gene encodes CDR1 SEHNR and CDR2 FQNEAQ (reference sequence). Here the CDR3 DNA reads TGTGCCAGCAGCCTTAGCGGGGGGACAGAGGAGCAGTTCTTC. Encoded protein: CASSLSGGTEEQFF.

This chain uses TRBV18 with TRBJ2-1; the match to TRBD2 covers 9 bases. V shed 2 bases and J 4 bases; nucleotides not matched to a gene: 9. CDR3 length: 17 residues. CDR1 KGHSH and CDR2 LQKENI come from the germline V gene. CDR3 sequence reads: CASSPGQRLAVYNEQFF. The CDR3 DNA is TGTGCCAGCTCACCAGGTCAGAGACTAGCGGTATACAATGAGCAGTTCTTC.

The chain has TRBV7-9 and TRBJ1-6; the match to TRBD1 covers 7 bases. V lost 5 bases, J lost 7 bases, and 11 bases stayed unmatched. Germline V gene sequence: CDR1 SEHNR, CDR2 FQNEAQ (reference sequence). CDR3 length: 16 residues. CDR3 in amino acids: CASSADRVRENSPLHF. CDR3 coding DNA: TGTGCCAGCAGCGCAGACAGGGTCAGGGAGAATTCACCCCTCCACTTT.

The chain couples TRBV11-1 to TRBJ1-2; 7 bases line up with TRBD1. Germline loops: CDR1 SGHAT, CDR2 FQDESV (reference sequence). The CDR3 loop spans 14 amino acids. The V gene end was trimmed by 4 bases and the J gene end by 3 bases; junction bases not matched to a gene: 5. In DNA, the CDR3 is TGTGCCAGCAGCTACACAGGGGAGGACTATGGCTACACCTTC. It is translated as CASSYTGEDYGYTF.

The chain carries TRBV4-1 and TRBJ2-7; maybe TRBD1 (5 bases). Germline-derived CDR1 and CDR2 are MGHRA and YSYEKL. The CDR3 contains 14 residues. Trimming removed 4 bases at V and 4 bases at J, with 14 bases between. CDR3 nucleotides: TGCGCCAGCAGCCGGGGAAATCAGGGATACGAGCAGTACTTC. Protein: CASSRGNQGYEQYF.

The genes are TRBV30 and TRBJ2-3; D possibly corresponds to TRBD2 (5 bases). The germline CDR1 and CDR2 sequences are GTSNPN and SVGIG (reference sequence). Between the trimmed V and J ends, which lost 1 base and 0 bases, there was a span of 11 bases. CDR3 length: 15 amino acids. CDR3 nucleotide sequence: TGTGCCTGGAGTGCGGGAATTACTAGCACAGATACGCAGTATTTT. It codes for CAWSAGITSTDTQYF.

V usage is TRBV5-1 and J usage is TRBJ2-7; possibly TRBD1 for D (6 bases). Trimming took off 4 bases at V and 0 bases at J, with 11 bases between the two ends. This CDR3 has 14 residues. The germline V gene has CDR1 SGHRS and CDR2 YFSETQ. The DNA for the CDR3 is TGCGCCAGCAGCATACAGGGTACCTCCTACGAGCAGTACTTC. This sequence encodes CASSIQGTSYEQYF. The full variable domain, its missing parts supplied by reference TRBV5-1 and TRBJ2-7, is KAGVTQTPRYLIKTRGQQVTLSCSPISGHRSVSWYQQTPGQGLQFLFEYFSETQRNKGNFPGRFSGRQFSNSRSEMNVSTLELGDSALYLCASSIQGTSYEQYFGPGTRLTVT.

This chain uses TRBV7-2 with TRBJ2-1; 9 bases align to TRBD2. The CDR3 has 15 residues. Germline V gene lookup returns CDR1 SGHTA and CDR2 FQGNSA. J was trimmed by 4 bases and V by 1 base; bases with no gene match: 2. CDR3 bases: TGTGCCAGCAGCTTAGGCGGGAGGGGATACAATGAGCAGTTCTTC. Its protein is CASSLGGRGYNEQFF.

The chain couples TRBV9 to TRBJ2-7; no definite D call. Germline V gene lookup returns CDR1 SGDLS and CDR2 YYNGEE. The CDR3 is 13 residues long. The V and J ends lost 0 bases and 6 bases respectively, with 10 bases between them. In nucleotides, the CDR3 is TGTGCCAGCAGCGTAGGGCAGTCGGGCGAGCAGTACTTC. Translated, it gives CASSVGQSGEQYF.

CDR3 coding DNA: TGTGCCAGTAGTCCCCGCGCAGGGGGCGCCGCTTTTGAAGCTTTCTTT. Translated, it gives CASSPRAGGAAFEAFF. The chain combines TRBV19 with TRBJ1-1, with 8 bases lining up with TRBD1. Looked up from germline, CDR1 is LNHDA and CDR2 is SQIVND (reference sequence). V was pared by 5 bases and J by 7 bases, with 15 bases of the junction left unmatched. This CDR3 has 16 residues. The full variable domain, its missing parts supplied by reference TRBV19 and TRBJ1-1, is DGGITQSPKYLFRKEGQNVTLSCEQNLNHDAMYWYRQDPGQGLRLIYYSQIVNDFQKGDIAEGYSVSREKKESFPLTVTSAQKNPTAFYLCASSPRAGGAAFEAFFGQGTRLTVV.

The chain carries TRBV5-1 and TRBJ1-2; 9 nucleotides align to TRBD1. The V gene end was trimmed by 1 base and the J gene end by 4 bases; junction bases not matched to a gene: 2. The germline V gene has CDR1 SGHRS and CDR2 YFSETQ. This CDR3 region has 14 residues. CDR3 nucleotide sequence: TGCGCCAGCAGCTTGCTGGACAGGGGCTATGGCTACACCTTC. It yields the protein CASSLLDRGYGYTF. Variable domain in full (rest from reference TRBV5-1 and TRBJ1-2): KAGVTQTPRYLIKTRGQQVTLSCSPISGHRSVSWYQQTPGQGLQFLFEYFSETQRNKGNFPGRFSGRQFSNSRSEMNVSTLELGDSALYLCASSLLDRGYGYTFGSGTRLTVV.

This rearrangement joins TRBV6-6 to TRBJ1-4, with D perhaps TRBD1 (5 bases). CDR1 is MNHNY and CDR2 is SVGAGI in the germline V gene (reference sequence). This CDR3 is 16 amino acids long. The V end lost 2 bases, the J end lost 8 bases, and 18 bases lay between the germline ends. The CDR3 sequence is CASSYGQGGVVEKLFF. CDR3 sequence (DNA): TGTGCCAGCAGTTACGGGCAGGGAGGTGTGGTCGAAAAACTGTTTTTT.

V gene TRBV27 combines with J gene TRBJ2-7; 9 positions agree with TRBD1. This CDR3 spans 14 amino acids. V was clipped by 2 bases and J by 5 bases; unmatched bases: 4. CDR1 and CDR2 from the germline V gene are MNHEY and SMNVEV (reference sequence). The CDR3 DNA sequence: TGTGCCAGCAGTTTAAGGGACAGGGAGGACGAGCAGTACTTC. Its protein is CASSLRDREDEQYF.

The genes are TRBV7-3 and TRBJ2-7; 10 bases map to TRBD1. The CDR3 spans 13 residues. Trimming at V came to 11 bases and at J to 4 bases, leaving 8 bases not matched to a gene. CDR1 SGHTA and CDR2 FQGTGA come from the germline V gene. The CDR3 DNA sequence: TGTGCCGTCGGAAGACAGGGGGCTTACGAGCAGTACTTC. Its translation: CAVGRQGAYEQYF. Based on the CDR3 plus reference TRBV7-3 and TRBJ2-7, the full variable domain is GAGVSQTPSNKVTEKGKYVELRCDPISGHTALYWYRQSLGQGPEFLIYFQGTGAADDSGLPNDRFFAVRPEGSVSTLKIQRTERGDSAVYLCAVGRQGAYEQYFGPGTRLTVT.

The CDR3 loop reads CASSPTSGGYSYEQYF. DNA for the CDR3: TGTGCCAGCAGCCCAACTAGCGGGGGGTACTCCTACGAGCAGTACTTC. The V call is TRBV27, the J call TRBJ2-7, with 12 bases identical to TRBD2. V trimming: 6 bases; J trimming: 0 bases; junction bases outside the gene matches: 6. The CDR3 spans 16 residues. Germline V gives CDR1 MNHEY, CDR2 SMNVEV (reference sequence).

The CDR3 protein is CSVLQGFTHGYTF. In DNA, the CDR3 is TGCAGCGTTCTACAGGGCTTCACCCATGGCTACACCTTC. This chain uses TRBV29-1 with TRBJ1-2; possible D gene TRBD1, 6 bases. The CDR3 is made up of 13 amino acids. Trimming took 5 bases from V and 6 from J, leaving 16 bases between them. The germline V gene encodes CDR1 SQVTM and CDR2 ANQGSEA.

The chain joins TRBV7-2 to TRBJ2-7, with D possibly TRBD2 on 6 matching bases. Germline CDR1 SGHTA, CDR2 FQGNSA. The ends were cut back, 5 bases at V and 3 bases at J, with 17 bases in the middle. This CDR3 contains 15 residues. This CDR3 reads CASSLGIAEVYEQYF. Written as DNA, the CDR3 is TGTGCCAGCAGCCTAGGGATAGCGGAGGTCTACGAGCAGTACTTC.

The J gene is TRBJ2-7, the V gene TRBV28; 8 nucleotides align to TRBD2. Per germline, CDR1 MDHEN and CDR2 SYDVKM. Unmatched junction bases numbered 2, after V lost 4 bases and J lost 0 bases. The CDR3 has 14 residues. CDR3 coding DNA: TGTGCCAGCAGTTCTAGCGGGTACTCCTACGAGCAGTACTTC. It translates to CASSSSGYSYEQYF.

The chain links TRBV5-1 to TRBJ2-1; 11 bases fit TRBD2. The CDR3 runs 14 residues. Germline V gives CDR1 SGHRS, CDR2 YFSETQ. J gave up 9 bases and V 4 bases, and 6 bases lay outside the gene matches. CDR3 residues: CASSRTSGLSEQFF. CDR3 in DNA: TGCGCCAGCAGCAGGACTAGCGGGTTAAGTGAGCAGTTCTTC.

The CDR3 region has the DNA TGCAGCGTCCCCTATGGTCGGGGGGGAACTGAAGCTTTCTTT. Encoded protein: CSVPYGRGGTEAFF. This chain links TRBV29-1 with TRBJ1-1, with a possible D match to TRBD1 (5 bases). V lost 6 bases to trimming and J lost 5 bases, with 19 bases between them. Germline V gene lookup returns CDR1 SQVTM and CDR2 ANQGSEA. This CDR3 contains 14 residues.